The TCR beta chain described here comes from a study of early T cells in non-severe SARS-CoV-2 infection. Whole-study context: The authors sequenced bulk RNA from unsorted whole blood, leaving chains unpaired. Study conclusions and caveats: Anti-spike CD8 responses were favored in VDJdb matching, and private and CD4 specificities were missed.

The germline V gene encodes CDR1 SQVTM and CDR2 ANQGSEA. Trimming removed 7 bases from V and 5 bases from J, with 8 bases in between. This CDR3 has 10 amino acids. The table lists this clonotype with many counts. The antigen remains undetermined. Molecules of cDNA were individually given unique molecular identifiers that were attached to them. From the 5' RACE reads, TCRdb called clonotypes with MiXCR, one entry per CDR3 protein. The repertoire holds tens of thousands of distinct CDR3 sequences, with roughly 12% as singletons. This chain links TRBV29-1 with TRBJ1-1; D is unclear. The clonotype was recovered from an adult who was a healthcare worker with PCR-confirmed SARS-CoV-2 infection or an uninfected control (not recorded which). Source: whole blood, taken at baseline. The CDR3 is CSGEWTEAFF. The CDR3 DNA follows: TGCAGCGGGGAGTGGACTGAAGCTTTCTTT.